A single sample is the source of the 26 T cell receptor beta chains below, sequenced in a study of Graves' ophthalmopathy and Graves' hyperthyroidism. RNA transcripts were the template, and TCR beta CDR3 regions were amplified from them. The first-round RT-PCR employed HTBI primers together with the Qiagen OneStep RT-PCR kit. A multiplex PCR was then performed as the second round. TCRdb used MiXCR to reprocess the multiplex PCR reads, holding one entry per CDR3 protein. This sample has approximately 1.2 million distinct CDR3 sequences; roughly two fifths occur once, and the top ten carry more than 9.5%. The sample comprised peripheral blood or thyroid tissue (not recorded which). Every receptor here comes from an adult man with Graves' hyperthyroidism.

This clonotype was found many times. This sequence joins TRBV15 and TRBJ2-7, with 13 bases aligning to TRBD2. CDR1 LNHNV and CDR2 YYDKDF come from the germline V gene (reference sequence). Trimming at V came to 5 bases and at J to 0 bases, leaving 10 bases not matched to a gene. CDR3 length: 18 amino acids. This chain's CDR3 is CATSSRTSGGPSSYEQYF. CDR3 sequence (DNA): TGTGCCACCAGCTCCCGGACTAGCGGGGGCCCGAGCTCCTACGAGCAGTACTTC. Full variable domain (rest looked up from reference TRBV15 and TRBJ2-7): DAMVIQNPRYQVTQFGKPVTLSCSQTLNHNVMYWYQQKSSQAPKLLFHYYDKDFNNEADTPDNFQSRRPNTSFCFLDIRSPGLGDTAMYLCATSSRTSGGPSSYEQYFGPGTRLTVT.

A word on this clonotype: Without the conserved terminal phenylalanine or tryptophan, this CDR3 likely stems from a read error. The chain couples TRBV29-1 to TRBJ1-5; D gene uncertain. V lost 6 bases and J lost 7, with 13 bases in between. The CDR3 is 12 residues long. Germline values: CDR1 SQVTM, CDR2 ANQGSEA. The CDR3 DNA sequence: TGCAGCGTCGAACCTAGCGGCCAGCCCCAGCATTCT. Its protein product is CSVEPSGQPQHS.

This clonotype was seen only a few times. The genes are TRBV5-1 and TRBJ1-2, with 7 bases that match TRBD1. The V and J ends lost 4 bases and 8 bases, in that order; junction bases with no gene match: 8. The germline CDR1 and CDR2 sequences are SGHRS and YFSETQ. The CDR3 is 13 amino acids. This CDR3 reads CASSLTGASGYTF. The CDR3 DNA sequence: TGCGCCAGCAGCCTTACAGGGGCGTCAGGCTACACCTTC.

This clonotype was recorded many times. The V call is TRBV20-1, the J call TRBJ1-1, with TRBD1 matching over 8 bases. This CDR3 comprises 11 residues. Trimming cost V 7 bases and J 10 bases; bases outside gene matches: 8. CDR1 and CDR2 from the germline V gene are DFQATT and SNEGSKA (reference sequence). The CDR3 nucleotides read TGCAGTGGGGCCAGGGGGCCGGCAGCTTTCTTT. Translating gives CSGARGPAAFF.

The chain carries TRBV6-4 and TRBJ1-4, with TRBD1 as a possible D gene (6 bases). Germline V CDR1 and CDR2: MRHNA, SNTAGT. Trimming removed 8 bases at V and 4 bases at J, with 23 bases between. This CDR3 region has 17 residues. This chain's CDR3 is CASFDRPTMNFNEKLFF. Written as DNA, the CDR3 is TGTGCCAGCTTCGACAGGCCCACAATGAATTTTAATGAAAAACTGTTTTTT.

This clonotype has ten or more counts. The rearrangement joins TRBV19 to TRBJ1-5; D is possibly TRBD1 (6 bases). This CDR3 contains 14 residues. Germline CDR1 reads LNHDA; CDR2 reads SQIVND (reference sequence). The V and J ends lost 3 bases and 9 bases respectively, with 15 bases between them. Written as DNA, the CDR3 is TGTGCCAGTAGTATGGGCACAGGGTATGGGCCCCAGCATTTT. Protein: CASSMGTGYGPQHF.

Notes on this clonotype: Possible read error: a much larger clone is one base away. The chain combines TRBV11-1 with TRBJ1-1; 7 bases agree with TRBD1. V dropped 2 bases and J dropped 5; count of bases not matched to a gene: 5. The CDR3 has 14 amino acids. Germline loops: CDR1 SGHAT, CDR2 FQDESV (reference sequence). Here the CDR3 DNA reads TGTGCCAGCAGCTTACACAAGGGGGCAACTGAAGCTTTCTTT. Translating it yields CASSLHKGATEAFF.

This clonotype occurred a few times. The genes are TRBV6-1 and TRBJ2-7; 11 positions match TRBD2. V lost 1 base and J lost 2; bases outside the gene matches: 1. CDR3 length equals 15 residues. Per the germline V gene, CDR1 is MNHNS and CDR2 is SASEGT. The CDR3 region is CASSEDSGGAYEQYF. CDR3 DNA sequence: TGTGCCAGCAGTGAAGATAGCGGGGGGGCCTACGAGCAGTACTTC.

This clonotype appeared many times. This CDR3 is CASRTGSQPQHF. Written as DNA, the CDR3 is TGTGCCAGCAGGACAGGGAGCCAGCCCCAGCATTTT. This chain joins TRBV7-9 and TRBJ1-5, with 7 bases fitting TRBD1. J lost 7 bases, V lost 6 bases, and 3 bases had no gene match. The length of the CDR3 is 12 residues. In germline, CDR1 is SEHNR, CDR2 FQNEAQ (reference sequence).

Worth noting for this clonotype: The germline gene is not matched at one end of the junction; a read error may be the cause. The V and J genes are TRBV29-1 and TRBJ2-7; maybe TRBD2 (5 bases). The CDR3 consists of 12 residues. Germline V CDR1 and CDR2: SQVTM, ANQGSEA. The CDR3 DNA reads TGCGGCGTTGGCCCGGGGAACTACGAGCAGTACTTC. Its protein is CGVGPGNYEQYF.

For this clonotype: One junction end does not reproduce the germline sequence, and a read error may be involved. The chain recombines TRBV5-1 with TRBJ1-5, with 10 bases aligning to TRBD1. This CDR3 contains 16 residues. Germline-derived CDR1 and CDR2 are SGHRS and YFSETQ. CDR3 sequence: CASSPGQGGSNQPQHF. The CDR3, as DNA: TGTGCCAGCAGCCCTGGACAGGGGGGTAGCAATCAGCCCCAGCATTTT.

In DNA, the CDR3 is TGTGCCAGCCAAAAATCTGGGGCCAACGTCCTGACTTTC. Encoded protein: CASQKSGANVLTF. This chain connects TRBV5-4 to TRBJ2-6; no clear D. Germline V CDR1 and CDR2: SGHNT, YYREEE (reference sequence). The V end was cut by 7 bases, the J end by 1 base, with 6 bases between. This CDR3 has 13 amino acids. Complete variable domain (other parts from reference TRBV5-4 and TRBJ2-6): ETGVTQSPTHLIKTRGQQVTLRCSSQSGHNTVSWYQQALGQGPQFIFQYYREEENGRGNFPPRFSGLQFPNYSSELNVNALELDDSALYLCASQKSGANVLTFGAGSRLTVL.

The rearrangement joins TRBV29-1 to TRBJ2-7; 11 nucleotides line up with TRBD1. Trimming took 3 bases from V and 7 from J; bases not matched to a gene: 11. This CDR3 has 15 residues. Germline V gene data show CDR1 as SQVTM and CDR2 as ANQGSEA. DNA for the CDR3: TGCAGCGTTGACGCCCGGACAGGGGGCGAGGGGGAGCAGTACTTC. Encoded protein: CSVDARTGGEGEQYF.

About this clonotype itself: With a much larger clone just one base away, this may be a read error. The V and J genes are TRBV7-9 and TRBJ2-5; TRBD2 might be the D (6 bases). Looked up from germline, CDR1 is SEHNR and CDR2 is FQNEAQ (reference sequence). This CDR3 is built from 17 residues. Trimming pared 1 base from V and 0 bases from J, leaving 15 bases between. CDR3 nucleotides: TGTGCCAGCAGCTTAGGTCGTTTCGGGGGAGACCAAGAGACCCAGTACTTC. This encodes CASSLGRFGGDQETQYF. Variable domain in full (rest from reference TRBV7-9 and TRBJ2-5): DTGVSQNPRHKITKRGQNVTFRCDPISEHNRLYWYRQTLGQGPEFLTYFQNEAQLEKSRLLSDRFSAERPKGSFSTLEIQRTEQGDSAMYLCASSLGRFGGDQETQYFGPGTRLLVL.

The chain uses TRBV20-1 and TRBJ2-3, with D possibly being TRBD1 (6 bases). CDR1 DFQATT and CDR2 SNEGSKA come from the germline V gene (reference sequence). The CDR3 contains 15 residues. V was trimmed by 3 bases and J by 2 bases, leaving 15 bases between them. DNA for the CDR3: TGCAGTGCTAGGGGAATGACAGGCTTCACAGATACGCAGTATTTT. Translating it yields CSARGMTGFTDTQYF.

The chain employs TRBV7-9 and TRBJ2-7, with a tentative D call TRBD1 (7 bases). CDR1 is SEHNR and CDR2 is FQNEAQ in the germline V gene (reference sequence). This CDR3 is 15 amino acids long. V lost 6 bases and J 3 bases, leaving 18 bases between the germline ends. The CDR3 here is CASRHTGDSDYEQYF. The CDR3, as DNA: TGTGCCAGCAGGCATACAGGGGACTCGGACTACGAGCAGTACTTC.

Many counts were recorded for this clonotype. The chain links TRBV29-1 to TRBJ2-2; 11 bases match TRBD2. Germline trimming cut 6 bases from V and 3 bases from J; bases unmatched to any gene: 12. The length of the CDR3 is 17 residues. Germline V gene lookup returns CDR1 SQVTM and CDR2 ANQGSEA. CDR3 sequence reads: CSVGGLAGLPYTGELFF. CDR3 bases: TGCAGCGTCGGCGGACTAGCGGGCCTTCCCTACACCGGGGAGCTGTTTTTT.

The rearrangement links TRBV5-1 to TRBJ1-1; the match to TRBD1 covers 11 bases. This CDR3 region has 15 residues. Germline values: CDR1 SGHRS, CDR2 YFSETQ. V was clipped by 5 bases and J by 4 bases; unmatched bases: 7. This CDR3 is CASRPGQGVGTEAFF. The CDR3 coding sequence is TGCGCCAGCAGGCCGGGACAGGGGGTAGGCACTGAAGCTTTCTTT.

In the case of this clonotype: Its ends do not fully match the called genes, so a read error is possible. The rearrangement links TRBV7-9 to TRBJ2-2; TRBD1 or TRBD2 may be the D gene (5 bases each). This CDR3 spans 15 amino acids. Germline V gene lookup returns CDR1 SEHNR and CDR2 FQNEAQ (reference sequence). CDR3 protein: CASRVGRAEPGELSW. In nucleotides, the CDR3 is TGTGCCAGCAGGGTTGGCAGGGCCGAACCCGGGGAGCTGTCTTGG.

This clonotype was seen at least ten times. V is TRBV2 and J is TRBJ2-2; D possibly matches TRBD1 or TRBD2 (5 bases each). CDR1 and CDR2 (germline): SNHLY, FYNNEI. The CDR3 is 14 amino acids. Trimming cost V 6 bases and J 0 bases, with 8 bases left between them. The CDR3 here is CASRGTANTGELFF. Here the CDR3 DNA reads TGTGCCAGCAGGGGGACGGCGAACACCGGGGAGCTGTTTTTT.

This clonotype was counted at least ten times. The chain employs TRBV9 and TRBJ1-1; D is perhaps TRBD1 (5 bases). In germline, CDR1 is SGDLS, CDR2 YYNGEE. Trimming left V 3 bases short and J 2 bases short, with 11 bases between. This CDR3 has 14 residues. DNA of the CDR3: TGTGCCAGCAGCGGAGCGGGGCCAAACACTGAAGCTTTCTTT. Protein sequence: CASSGAGPNTEAFF.

This clonotype was counted between two and nine times. The CDR3 region has the DNA TGTGCCAGCAGTGAATATAGGACTGGTGGCTACACCTTC. Translating gives CASSEYRTGGYTF. The chain has TRBV25-1 and TRBJ1-2; no clear D. Trimming shortened V by 0 bases and J by 7 bases, and 9 bases separated the two germline ends. There are 13 residues in the CDR3. Germline V gene lookup returns CDR1 MGHDK and CDR2 SYGVNS.

There are many counts of this clonotype. V usage is TRBV29-1 and J usage is TRBJ2-7; the D gene is possibly TRBD2 (5 bases). The germline gives CDR1 SQVTM, CDR2 ANQGSEA. The CDR3 consists of 13 residues. V gave up 4 bases and J gave up 3 bases, with 13 bases separating them. The CDR3 reads CSVVRETGYEQYF. The CDR3, as DNA: TGCAGCGTTGTGAGGGAAACGGGCTACGAGCAGTACTTC.

This clonotype was seen ten or more times. The chain joins TRBV7-2 to TRBJ1-2; TRBD1 aligns across 7 bases. The CDR3 is 12 amino acids. CDR1 and CDR2 (germline): SGHTA, FQGNSA. V lost 3 bases and J lost 10; bases outside the gene matches: 5. The CDR3 nucleotides are TGTGCCAGCAGCTTCGCGGGACAGATCTACACCTTC. Its translation: CASSFAGQIYTF. Complete variable domain (other parts from reference TRBV7-2 and TRBJ1-2): GAGVSQSPSNKVTEKGKDVELRCDPISGHTALYWYRQSLGQGLEFLIYFQGNSAPDKSGLPSDRFSAERTGGSVSTLTIQRTQQEDSAVYLCASSFAGQIYTFGSGTRLTVV.

Comments on this clonotype: A much more abundant neighbour one base away suggests this may be a read error. In DNA, the CDR3 is TGTGCCGGCACAGACAGGAGAAATCAGCCCCAGCATTTT. Translated: CAGTDRRNQPQHF. This chain connects TRBV12-3 or TRBV12-4 to TRBJ1-5, with D perhaps TRBD1 (6 bases). This CDR3 spans 13 amino acids. Trimming pared 11 bases from V and 4 bases from J, leaving 15 bases between.

This clonotype was seen ten or more times. This chain connects TRBV12-3 or TRBV12-4 to TRBJ2-7; a weak D match, TRBD1 (6 bases). The V gene lost 6 bases and the J gene lost 3 bases, with 12 bases spanning the gap. The CDR3 consists of 13 residues. CDR3 residues: CASSPGTYYEQYF. As DNA, the CDR3 is TGTGCCAGCAGCCCCGGGACATACTACGAGCAGTACTTC.